The clone carrying this TCR beta chain has just a few counts. Its antigen is still unknown. This entry comes from a study of human T cells and chemical hapten exposure. General study points: Versus controls, significantly more large CDR3 similarity clusters arose from expanded TCRs.

In germline, CDR1 is ENHRY, CDR2 SYGVKD. The CDR3 is 14 amino acids. Trimming removed 6 bases at V and 9 bases at J, with 21 bases between. TCRdb re-analysed the RACE reads in MiXCR, keeping a single row per CDR3 protein. Among approximately 50,000 distinct CDR3 sequences listed, roughly a tenth were seen once. Time point specified: pre-sensitization, week 0. As to treatment: therapeutic diphenylcyclopropenone sensitization with weekly scalp DPC. Total RNA came from unfractionated whole blood. The sequence derives from a woman aged 30 to 39 with alopecia areata. Some clones in this sample may be carry-over from other donors' samples. The sequences come from whole blood, collected in connection with sensitization to the hapten diphenylcyclopropenone (DPC). This chain uses TRBV10-3 with TRBJ2-7; D may correspond to TRBD1 or TRBD2 (7 bases each). The CDR3 coding sequence is TGTGCCATCAGGGGAGGGACAGCCCTACGAGTGCAGTACTTC. Protein: CAIRGGTALRVQYF.